The 3 T cell receptor beta chains presented below share a single source sample, sequenced in a study of blood T cell repertoires in COVID-19. Measured with immunoSEQ multiplex PCR; TCRdb has only the in-frame clones, and not every one. The table records just over 95,000 clones, around 80% of them present only once. Input material: peripheral blood. Receptors were obtained from an older man with acute or convalescent COVID-19.

The chain carries TRBV30 and TRBJ1-4; no firm D call. The CDR3 has 15 amino acids. The germline V gene encodes CDR1 GTSNPN and CDR2 SVGIG (reference sequence). V gave up 0 bases and J gave up 8 bases, with 16 bases separating them. The CDR3 sequence: CAWSVLGLSGEKLFF. CDR3 nucleotides: TGTGCCTGGAGTGTACTAGGACTAAGTGGGGAAAAACTGTTTTTT.

Only a few counts were recorded for this clone. The chain has TRBV19 and TRBJ2-1, with 7 bases matching TRBD1. J gave up 0 bases and V 5 bases, and 7 bases lay outside the gene matches. Per germline, CDR1 LNHDA and CDR2 SQIVND (reference sequence). The CDR3 loop spans 16 amino acids. The CDR3 DNA follows: TGTGCCAGTAGTCCGGACAGGACGGGCTCCTACAATGAGCAGTTCTTC. Its translation: CASSPDRTGSYNEQFF.

The chain employs TRBV6-7 and TRBJ1-1; 7 bases are shared with TRBD1. TRBV6-7 is annotated as an ORF whose role is uncertain. The CDR3 has 14 residues. V was pared by 2 bases and J by 9 bases, with 9 bases of the junction left unmatched. CDR3 coding DNA: TGTGCCAGCAGTTACCCGGGACAGTTGGCCAAAGCTTTCTTT. It translates to CASSYPGQLAKAFF.